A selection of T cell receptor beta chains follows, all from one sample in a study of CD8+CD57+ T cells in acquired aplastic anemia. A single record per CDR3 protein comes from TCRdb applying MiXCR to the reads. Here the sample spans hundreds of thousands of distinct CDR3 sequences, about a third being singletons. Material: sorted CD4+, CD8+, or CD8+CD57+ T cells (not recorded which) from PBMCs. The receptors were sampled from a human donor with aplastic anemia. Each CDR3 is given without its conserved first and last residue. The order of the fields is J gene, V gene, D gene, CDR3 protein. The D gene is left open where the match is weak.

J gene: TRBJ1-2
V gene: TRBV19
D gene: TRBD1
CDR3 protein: AWSVGGTVYGYT

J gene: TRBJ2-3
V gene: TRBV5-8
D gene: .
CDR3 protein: ASSLARTDTQY

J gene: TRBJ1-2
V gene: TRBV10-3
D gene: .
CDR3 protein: AISEMDSRIYGYT

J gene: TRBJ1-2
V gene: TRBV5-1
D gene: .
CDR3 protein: ASSLVSANGYT

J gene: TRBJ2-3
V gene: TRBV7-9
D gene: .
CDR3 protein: ASSFLWPSTDTQY

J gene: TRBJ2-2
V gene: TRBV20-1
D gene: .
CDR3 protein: SAQRREGELF

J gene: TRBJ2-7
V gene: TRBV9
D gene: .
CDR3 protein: ASSGEIGGQQY

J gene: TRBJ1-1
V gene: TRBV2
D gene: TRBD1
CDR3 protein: ASSKTGVYTEAF

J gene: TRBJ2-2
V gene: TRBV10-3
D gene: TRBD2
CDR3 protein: ATLSPGLAENTGELF

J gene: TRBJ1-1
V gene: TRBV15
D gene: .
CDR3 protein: ATDQGRNTEAF

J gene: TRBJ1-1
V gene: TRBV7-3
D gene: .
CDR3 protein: PSSLGTVGTEAF

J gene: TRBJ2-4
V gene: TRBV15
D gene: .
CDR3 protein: ATSSGDIQY

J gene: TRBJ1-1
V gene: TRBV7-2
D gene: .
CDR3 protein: ASSRNREGTEAF

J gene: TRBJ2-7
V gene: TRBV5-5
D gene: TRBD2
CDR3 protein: ASSFGLAGVGYEQY

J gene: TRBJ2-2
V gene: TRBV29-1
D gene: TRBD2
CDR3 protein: SVRGRVSGELF

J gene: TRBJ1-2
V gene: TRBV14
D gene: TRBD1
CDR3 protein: ASSQERTGAVST

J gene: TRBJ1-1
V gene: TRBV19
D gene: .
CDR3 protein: ASSSGRFTEAF

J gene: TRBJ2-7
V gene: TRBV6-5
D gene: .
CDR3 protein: ASSYTGPNYEQY

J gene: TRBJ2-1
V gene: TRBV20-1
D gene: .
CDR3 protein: SARLASSYNEQF

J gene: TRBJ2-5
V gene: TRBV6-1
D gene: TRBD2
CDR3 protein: ASPSGGGETQY

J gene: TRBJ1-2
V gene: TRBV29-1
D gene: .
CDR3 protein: SVSLPDRHYGYT

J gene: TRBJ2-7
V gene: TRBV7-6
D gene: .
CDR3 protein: ASSLAGRGCEQY

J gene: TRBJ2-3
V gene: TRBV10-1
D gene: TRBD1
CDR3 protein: ASSLGQGMGRTTDTQY

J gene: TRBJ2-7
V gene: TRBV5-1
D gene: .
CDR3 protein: ASSLRARVINEQY

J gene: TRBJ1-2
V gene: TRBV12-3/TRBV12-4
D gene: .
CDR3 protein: ASGSPLYGYT

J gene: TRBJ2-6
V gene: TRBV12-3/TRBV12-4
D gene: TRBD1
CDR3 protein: ASSLAGTGGSGANVLT

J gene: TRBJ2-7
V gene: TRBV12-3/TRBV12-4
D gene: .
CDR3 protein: ASSQDRDFSYEQY

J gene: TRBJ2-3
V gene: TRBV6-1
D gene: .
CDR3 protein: ASSKGLYTPTDTQY

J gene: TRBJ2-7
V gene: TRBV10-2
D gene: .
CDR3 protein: AISAEWAASSYEQY

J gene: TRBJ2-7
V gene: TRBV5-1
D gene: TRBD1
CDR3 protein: ASSLFRDSTYEQY

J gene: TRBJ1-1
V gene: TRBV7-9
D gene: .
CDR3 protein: ASSLAENTEAF

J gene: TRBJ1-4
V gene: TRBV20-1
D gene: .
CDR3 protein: SGRRRGGEKLF

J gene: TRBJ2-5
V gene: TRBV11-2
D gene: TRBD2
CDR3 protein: ASSFSAGGQETQY

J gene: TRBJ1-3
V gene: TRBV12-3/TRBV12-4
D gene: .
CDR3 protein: ASSLHGSGNTIY

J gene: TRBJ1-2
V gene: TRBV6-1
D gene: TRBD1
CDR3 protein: ASSATGGSFGYT

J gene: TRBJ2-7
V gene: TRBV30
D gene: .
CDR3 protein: AWTAGISYEQY

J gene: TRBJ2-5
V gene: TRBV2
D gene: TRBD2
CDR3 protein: ASSDSGGETQY

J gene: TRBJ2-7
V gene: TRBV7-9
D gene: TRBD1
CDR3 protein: ASSLDRGQDEQY

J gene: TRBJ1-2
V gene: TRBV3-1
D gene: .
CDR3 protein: ASSQGLGGYYGYT

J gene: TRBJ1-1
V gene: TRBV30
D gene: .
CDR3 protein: AWKGDDTEAF

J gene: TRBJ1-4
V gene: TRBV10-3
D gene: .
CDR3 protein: AARRRVF

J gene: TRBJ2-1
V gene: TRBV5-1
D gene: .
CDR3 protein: ASSSLLSAGMGEQF

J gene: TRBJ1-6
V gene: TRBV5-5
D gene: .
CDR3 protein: ASSLTDSRNNSPLH

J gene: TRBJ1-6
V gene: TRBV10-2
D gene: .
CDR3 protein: ASSDNWESPLH

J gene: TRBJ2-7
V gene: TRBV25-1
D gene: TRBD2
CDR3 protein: ASSQRTPLAGGYEQY

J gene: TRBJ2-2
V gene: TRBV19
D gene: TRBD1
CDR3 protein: ASKGDRVFTGELF

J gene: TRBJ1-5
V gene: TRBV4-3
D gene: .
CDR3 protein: ASSQEVVFQPQH

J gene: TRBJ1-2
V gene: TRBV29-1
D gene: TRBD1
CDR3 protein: SVVWTGYGYT

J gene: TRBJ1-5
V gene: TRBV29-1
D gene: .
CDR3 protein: SALWGNQPQH

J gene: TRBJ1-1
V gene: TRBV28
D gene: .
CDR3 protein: ASSLTRIRANTEAF

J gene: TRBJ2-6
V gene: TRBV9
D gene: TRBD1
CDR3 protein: ASSTRTGAPSGANVLT

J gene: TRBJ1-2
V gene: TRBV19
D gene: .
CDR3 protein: ASRSYGYT